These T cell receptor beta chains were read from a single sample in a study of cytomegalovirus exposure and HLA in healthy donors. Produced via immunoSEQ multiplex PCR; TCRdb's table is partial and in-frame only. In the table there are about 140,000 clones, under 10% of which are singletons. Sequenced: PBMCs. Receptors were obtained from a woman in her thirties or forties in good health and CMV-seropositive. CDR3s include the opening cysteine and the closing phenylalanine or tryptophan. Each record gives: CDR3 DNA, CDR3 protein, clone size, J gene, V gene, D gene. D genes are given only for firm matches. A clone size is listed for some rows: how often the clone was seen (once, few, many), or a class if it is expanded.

TGCCTGGCAGGGGCGGGGGACACTGAAGCTTTCTTT | CLAGAGDTEAFF | few | TRBJ1-1 | TRBV19 | -
TGTGCCAGCAGTCGGACAGGGGGAAGGGATACGCAGTATTTT | CASSRTGGRDTQYF | few | TRBJ2-3 | TRBV2 | TRBD1
TGTGCCAGCAGTGAGGACGGGGAGGACAATGAGCAGTTCTTC | CASSEDGEDNEQFF | - | TRBJ2-1 | TRBV2 | -
TGTGCCAGCAGCTTAGTTGGGGGGGAGACCCAGTACTTC | CASSLVGGETQYF | - | TRBJ2-5 | TRBV5-6 | -
TGTGCCAGCAGCTTCCCAGCGGGGGGGAAGGAGTATTTT | CASSFPAGGKEYF | few | TRBJ2-3 | TRBV5-4 | TRBD2
TGTGCCAGCAGCCCCCCGATAGCGGATACGCAGTATTTT | CASSPPIADTQYF | few | TRBJ2-3 | TRBV7-6 | -
TGTGCCAGCAGCTTAGGACAGGACTCAGATACGCAGTATTTT | CASSLGQDSDTQYF | - | TRBJ2-3 | TRBV7-7 | -
TGCGCCAGCAGCTTGCAGGGGCTGGCGGATTTGAACACCGGGGAGCTGTTTTTT | CASSLQGLADLNTGELFF | - | TRBJ2-2 | TRBV5-1 | -
TGTGCCAGCAGTGGGACAGGACATCAGCCCCAGCATTTT | CASSGTGHQPQHF | - | TRBJ1-5 | TRBV2 | TRBD1
TGTGCCAGCAGCTTAGCGGGGGGGGTCGCAGATACGCAGTATTTT | CASSLAGGVADTQYF | - | TRBJ2-3 | TRBV7-9 | TRBD2
TGCGCCAGCAGCATACCGGGACAGGGAGACACTGAAGCTTTCTTT | CASSIPGQGDTEAFF | - | TRBJ1-1 | TRBV5-1 | TRBD1
TGTGCCAGCAGTCGGACTATTCTGAACACCGGGGAGCTGTTTTTT | CASSRTILNTGELFF | few | TRBJ2-2 | TRBV6-1 | -
TGTGCCAGCAGTTACGTGGGAGGGTATGGCTACACCTTC | CASSYVGGYGYTF | - | TRBJ1-2 | TRBV6-6 | -
TGTGCCAGCAGGGACAGGGGGGATCCTGAAGCTTTCTTT | CASRDRGDPEAFF | - | TRBJ1-1 | TRBV5-4 | TRBD1
TGCGCCAGCAGCTTATTTTCAGTGGACTCTGAAGCTTTCTTT | CASSLFSVDSEAFF | few | TRBJ1-1 | TRBV5-1 | -
TGTGCCAGCAGCTTACTTGGGACAGTAGGAGATACGCAGTATTTT | CASSLLGTVGDTQYF | few | TRBJ2-3 | TRBV7-6 | TRBD1
TGCGCCTCCCGACCCGGGACAGGGGAAGAGACCCAGTACTTC | CASRPGTGEETQYF | - | TRBJ2-5 | TRBV5-1 | TRBD1
TGTGCCAGCAGCGTCGGGGGACCTACCTACGAGCAGTACTTC | CASSVGGPTYEQYF | few | TRBJ2-7 | TRBV9 | -
TGTGCCAGCAGCTTAGAAGCGAGAGCTAACTATGGCTACACCTTC | CASSLEARANYGYTF | few | TRBJ1-2 | TRBV7-2 | -
TGTGCCAGCAGGGCGGACAGGGGAGCCACCGGGGAGCTGTTTTTT | CASRADRGATGELFF | few | TRBJ2-2 | TRBV6-1 | TRBD1
TGTGCCAGCAGTTTTGCAGGGCTATATTCACCCCTCCACTTT | CASSFAGLYSPLHF | - | TRBJ1-6 | TRBV27 | -
TGTGCCAGCAGCCTCCTAGCGGGGGGCAACAATGAGCAGTTCTTC | CASSLLAGGNNEQFF | - | TRBJ2-1 | TRBV4-2 | TRBD2
TGTGCCAGCAGCCCTGGACAGGGCTTGAATGAAAAACTGTTTTTT | CASSPGQGLNEKLFF | few | TRBJ1-4 | TRBV7-8 | TRBD1
TGTGCCAGCAGCTCCCGACTAGCGGGGGGGCAGGAGACCCAGTACTTC | CASSSRLAGGQETQYF | - | TRBJ2-5 | TRBV13 | TRBD2
TGTGCCAGTAGTATTATCGGACAGGGGGTTGATGAGCAGTACTTC | CASSIIGQGVDEQYF | - | TRBJ2-7 | TRBV19 | TRBD1
TGTGCCAGCAGTGATAGGGGGGGGAATCAGCCCCAGCATTTT | CASSDRGGNQPQHF | few | TRBJ1-5 | TRBV2 | -
TGTGCCAGCAGTCCTCAGGGGTCGTCCTGGGAGACCCAGTACTTC | CASSPQGSSWETQYF | - | TRBJ2-5 | TRBV6-1 | -
TGTGCCAGCAGCTTAGCGGTATGTGGGACTAGCGCGGCCCCTACCTACGAGCAGTACTTC | CASSLAVCGTSAAPTYEQYF | - | TRBJ2-7 | TRBV7-6 | TRBD2